This TCR beta chain was sequenced during a study of cytomegalovirus exposure and HLA in healthy donors. Trimming at V came to 3 bases and at J to 7 bases, leaving 5 bases not matched to a gene. The CDR3 has 13 amino acids. Germline V gene sequence: CDR1 SGDLS, CDR2 YYNGEE. Use of 60 Vbeta and 13 Jbeta primers characterized the PCR. The assay was immunoSEQ multiplex PCR, and TCRdb's table has in-frame clones only and misses some. Of some 150,000 clones in the sample, about two thirds are singletons; the top ten hold around 4.7%. The sequence was obtained from a man in his fifties or sixties in good health and CMV-seronegative. Sequences were obtained from PBMCs. The chain carries TRBV9 and TRBJ1-1; TRBD1 matches at 8 bases. This CDR3 is CASSGQGRVEAFF. Written as DNA, the CDR3 is TGTGCCAGCAGCGGACAGGGGAGGGTTGAAGCTTTCTTT.